This T cell receptor (beta chain) was identified during a study of T cell changes during pregnancy in multiple sclerosis. The method was immunoSEQ multiplex PCR; TCRdb's version includes in-frame clones alone and lacks a portion of them. This table has some 83,000 clones, about 89% appearing once. V shed 5 bases and J 3 bases; nucleotides not matched to a gene: 6. The CDR3 is made up of 15 amino acids. CDR1 and CDR2 from the germline V gene are LNHDA and SQIVND (reference sequence). Sequences were derived from PBMCs, sampled in the first trimester of pregnancy. The rearrangement links TRBV19 to TRBJ2-1; 8 nucleotides align to TRBD1. The clonotype was recovered from a female donor in good health, serving as a control in a pregnancy study. Some clones in this sample may be carry-over from other donors' samples. The CDR3: CASSSGTGGYNEQFF. The DNA of the CDR3 is TGTGCCAGTAGTTCCGGGACAGGTGGCTACAATGAGCAGTTCTTC.